One and the same sample provided the 25 T cell receptor beta chains below, sequenced in a study of T cells in Graves' hyperthyroidism and ophthalmopathy. Amplified TCR beta CDR3 regions derived from RNA transcripts. In the first-round RT-PCR of the TCR CDR3, the HTBI primer set was used. In TCRdb, the multiplex PCR reads were re-called with MiXCR into one record per CDR3 protein. The table shows some 770,000 distinct CDR3 sequences, with approximately 16% occurring only once. Input material: blood. Receptors originate from a man aged 18 to 30 with Graves' hyperthyroidism.

This clonotype showed up just a few times. The rearrangement uses TRBV29-1 and TRBJ2-5; tentatively, D is TRBD1 (6 bases). Germline CDR1 SQVTM, CDR2 ANQGSEA. The V end lost 3 bases, the J end lost 2 bases, and 16 bases lay between the germline ends. The length of the CDR3 is 15 residues. CDR3 sequence: CSVEPTGFSQETQYF. The CDR3 nucleotides read TGCAGCGTTGAGCCGACAGGCTTTTCACAAGAGACCCAGTACTTC.

This clonotype occurred many times. The gene calls are TRBV11-2 and TRBJ2-3; TRBD2 is a possible D gene (5 bases). Germline V gene data show CDR1 as SGHAT and CDR2 as FQNNGV. This CDR3 region has 15 residues. The V end lost 1 base, the J end lost 1 base, and 9 bases lay between the germline ends. For the CDR3, the DNA is TGTGCCAGCAGCTTAGGACTACCTGGCACAGATACGCAGTATTTT. This encodes CASSLGLPGTDTQYF.

This clonotype has ten or more counts. The chain couples TRBV7-2 to TRBJ2-7, with a tentative D call TRBD1 (5 bases). CDR1 and CDR2 (germline): SGHTA, FQGNSA. V was trimmed by 5 bases and J by 4 bases, leaving 15 bases between them. The CDR3 sequence is 14 residues long. This CDR3 reads CASSPASTGYEQYF. In nucleotides, the CDR3 is TGTGCCAGCAGCCCCGCCTCCACAGGATACGAGCAGTACTTC.

This clonotype appeared a few times. The rearrangement joins TRBV19 to TRBJ1-1, with D hard to call. The CDR3 runs to 13 residues. The germline V gene has CDR1 LNHDA and CDR2 SQIVND (reference sequence). V lost 1 base, J lost 3 bases, and 6 bases lay in between. CDR3 nucleotide sequence: TGTGCCAGTAGTATAGCCGTAGACACTGAAGCTTTCTTT. Translating gives CASSIAVDTEAFF. Complete variable domain (other parts from reference TRBV19 and TRBJ1-1): DGGITQSPKYLFRKEGQNVTLSCEQNLNHDAMYWYRQDPGQGLRLIYYSQIVNDFQKGDIAEGYSVSREKKESFPLTVTSAQKNPTAFYLCASSIAVDTEAFFGQGTRLTVV.

This clonotype was detected many times. The chain joins TRBV28 to TRBJ2-5, with unresolved D. This CDR3 comprises 14 residues. V lost 3 bases and J lost 4, with 12 bases in between. Germline V CDR1 and CDR2: MDHEN, SYDVKM. The CDR3 DNA is TGTGCCAGCAGTTTTGGTGTCACCGGAGAGACCCAGTACTTC. Translating it yields CASSFGVTGETQYF.

This clonotype was recorded a few times. The chain employs TRBV19 and TRBJ1-1; no definite D call. This CDR3 region has 14 residues. From germline, CDR1 is LNHDA and CDR2 SQIVND (reference sequence). V was shortened by 11 bases and J by 5 bases, with 21 bases between the two germline ends. CDR3 residues: CAGLVKGGETEAFF. CDR3 sequence (DNA): TGTGCCGGGTTAGTGAAGGGCGGAGAGACTGAAGCTTTCTTT.

This clonotype was detected many times. The chain combines TRBV18 with TRBJ2-1; D is possibly TRBD1 (6 bases). CDR3 length equals 14 residues. Germline V gene data show CDR1 as KGHSH and CDR2 as LQKENI. The V end was cut by 6 bases, the J end by 2 bases, with 11 bases between. CDR3 in DNA: TGTGCCAGCTCCGGACAGCGAACCTACAATGAGCAGTTCTTC. Protein sequence: CASSGQRTYNEQFF.

The rearrangement uses TRBV12-5 and TRBJ2-5; the match to TRBD1 covers 12 bases. Trimming cost V 3 bases and J 5 bases; bases outside gene matches: 7. There are 16 residues in the CDR3. CDR1 is LGHNT, CDR2 FRNRAP, per germline. CDR3 residues: CASGFAGTGGEETQYF. CDR3 coding DNA: TGTGCTAGTGGTTTCGCCGGGACAGGGGGCGAGGAGACCCAGTACTTC.

The rearrangement links TRBV10-3 to TRBJ2-4; 9 bases map to TRBD1. This CDR3 has 13 residues. The trim removed 6 bases at V and 9 bases at J, leaving 6 bases unmatched. Per the germline V gene, CDR1 is ENHRY and CDR2 is SYGVKD. The chain's CDR3 is CAISGTGRGIQYF. As DNA, the CDR3 is TGTGCCATCAGCGGGACAGGGAGGGGCATTCAGTACTTC.

V and J are TRBV19 and TRBJ2-2, with TRBD2 matching over 10 bases. Germline V CDR1 and CDR2: LNHDA, SQIVND (reference sequence). The CDR3 has 16 amino acids. Losses at the gene ends were 3 bases for V and 9 bases for J; bases not matched to a gene: 10. This CDR3 reads CASSIRLGLARRELFF. The CDR3 nucleotides are TGTGCCAGTAGTATCCGCCTGGGACTAGCGCGGCGGGAGCTGTTTTTT.

This clonotype was detected many times. The CDR3, as DNA: TGTGCCAGCAGTTTAGGGGCTAGCGGGAGGCACAATGAGCAGTTCTTC. It is translated as CASSLGASGRHNEQFF. V usage is TRBV28 and J usage is TRBJ2-1; TRBD2 matches at 11 bases. Germline CDR1 and CDR2: MDHEN and SYDVKM. The V and J ends lost 2 bases and 5 bases, in that order; junction bases with no gene match: 5. The CDR3 runs 16 residues.

A few counts support this clonotype. The CDR3 DNA reads as TGTGCCAGCACGCTAGCTGGCGAGCAGTACTTC. Protein product: CASTLAGEQYF. The V and J genes are TRBV6-1 and TRBJ2-7; weak D call: TRBD2 (5 bases). The CDR3 length is 11 residues. Trimming removed 7 bases from V and 6 bases from J, with 10 bases in between. In germline, CDR1 is MNHNS, CDR2 SASEGT.

This chain uses TRBV18 with TRBJ2-2; D is perhaps TRBD2 (5 bases). Germline V gene sequence: CDR1 KGHSH, CDR2 LQKENI. The V and J ends lost 3 bases and 1 base respectively, with 21 bases between them. CDR3 length: 19 residues. The CDR3 DNA is TGTGCCAGCTCACCTTTCCGGCTGATATCCGGGAAGAACACCGGGGAGCTGTTTTTT. Its translation: CASSPFRLISGKNTGELFF.

This clonotype was observed a few times. The chain joins TRBV5-1 to TRBJ2-5; TRBD2 aligns across 10 bases. Germline V lookup: CDR1 SGHRS, CDR2 YFSETQ. Trimming took 7 bases from V and 4 from J; bases not matched to a gene: 4. This CDR3 region has 13 residues. The CDR3 region has the DNA TGCGCCAGCCTAGCGGGAGTGGGAGAGACCCAGTACTTC. Its protein product is CASLAGVGETQYF. Full variable domain (missing parts from reference TRBV5-1 and TRBJ2-5): KAGVTQTPRYLIKTRGQQVTLSCSPISGHRSVSWYQQTPGQGLQFLFEYFSETQRNKGNFPGRFSGRQFSNSRSEMNVSTLELGDSALYLCASLAGVGETQYFGPGTRLLVL.

This clonotype was seen a handful of times. The chain carries TRBV11-1 and TRBJ1-1; 8 nucleotides agree with TRBD1. Germline V gives CDR1 SGHAT, CDR2 FQDESV (reference sequence). Trimming removed 5 bases from V and 4 bases from J; junction bases left unmatched: 6. The CDR3 contains 14 residues. The CDR3 sequence: CASSPWTGSTEAFF. In DNA, the CDR3 is TGTGCCAGCAGCCCTTGGACAGGGAGCACTGAAGCTTTCTTT.

There are many counts of this clonotype. V is TRBV7-9 and J is TRBJ2-5; D might be TRBD2 (6 bases). Germline V CDR1 and CDR2: SEHNR, FQNEAQ (reference sequence). The CDR3 length is 14 residues. V lost 5 bases and J 7 bases, leaving 17 bases between the germline ends. The CDR3 DNA reads as TGTGCCAGCAGCAAGGCAGCCCCGCGGGGGACCCAGTACTTC. Translated: CASSKAAPRGTQYF.

In its sample, this clonotype was seen many times. The chain combines TRBV6-6 with TRBJ2-3; 9 positions agree with TRBD2. The CDR3 is made up of 17 amino acids. Unmatched junction bases numbered 4, after V lost 0 bases and J lost 0 bases. Germline values: CDR1 MNHNY, CDR2 SVGAGI (reference sequence). The CDR3 loop is CASSYSASGKSTDTQYF. As DNA, the CDR3 is TGTGCCAGCAGTTACTCGGCTAGCGGGAAGAGCACAGATACGCAGTATTTT.

This clonotype was picked up a small number of times. The CDR3 here is CASSIRDRGNEQYF. CDR3 bases: TGTGCCAGTAGTATACGGGACAGGGGAAACGAGCAGTACTTC. This rearrangement joins TRBV19 to TRBJ2-7, with TRBD1 identical over 10 bases. The ends lost 2 bases at V and 5 bases at J; junction bases unmatched: 3. The CDR3 extends over 14 amino acids. From germline, CDR1 is LNHDA and CDR2 SQIVND (reference sequence).

In its sample, this clonotype was seen a few times. V and J are TRBV19 and TRBJ2-2; 8 bases line up with TRBD1. V dropped 10 bases and J dropped 6; count of bases not matched to a gene: 4. Germline V gene data show CDR1 as LNHDA and CDR2 as SQIVND (reference sequence). The CDR3 runs to 12 residues. The CDR3 is CATGGPAGELFF. The DNA of the CDR3 is TGTGCCACAGGGGGCCCGGCCGGGGAGCTGTTTTTT.

The chain employs TRBV3-1 and TRBJ2-3; unclear D gene. Trimming left V 4 bases short and J 5 bases short, with 13 bases between. This CDR3 is built from 14 residues. Germline loops: CDR1 LGHDT, CDR2 YNNKEL (reference sequence). The CDR3 loop is CASSLDSTGDTQYF. For the CDR3, the DNA is TGTGCCAGCAGCCTCGACTCTACCGGAGATACGCAGTATTTT.

This clonotype has just a few counts. This chain uses TRBV28 with TRBJ1-2; D possibly corresponds to TRBD1 (6 bases). CDR1 and CDR2 (germline): MDHEN, SYDVKM. V was clipped by 2 bases and J by 4 bases, with 11 bases between them. The CDR3 has 14 residues. The CDR3 nucleotides are TGTGCCAGCAGTTTAATCGGGGGCTTCTATGGCTACACCTTC. It yields the protein CASSLIGGFYGYTF.

The rearrangement joins TRBV7-2 to TRBJ1-2; possible D gene TRBD1, 6 bases. Trimming shortened V by 6 bases and J by 2 bases, and 22 bases separated the two germline ends. This CDR3 is built from 17 residues. Germline CDR1 SGHTA, CDR2 FQGNSA. CDR3 region: CASSRRAWGGDNYGYTF. Here the CDR3 DNA reads TGTGCCAGCAGTCGGCGAGCGTGGGGGGGCGACAACTATGGCTACACCTTC.

The sample holds many counts of this clonotype. V is TRBV2 and J is TRBJ2-7; D not resolved. This CDR3 comprises 10 residues. The germline CDR1 and CDR2 sequences are SNHLY and FYNNEI. The V end was cut by 6 bases, the J end by 4 bases, with 4 bases between. The CDR3 DNA is TGTGCCAGCAGAGAGTACGAGCAGTACTTC. Translated: CASREYEQYF.

In its sample, this clonotype was seen a few times. The J gene is TRBJ2-7, the V gene TRBV20-1; D is perhaps TRBD1 (5 bases). V gave up 2 bases and J gave up 6 bases, with 14 bases separating them. CDR3 length: 13 residues. Germline values: CDR1 DFQATT, CDR2 SNEGSKA (reference sequence). The CDR3 reads CSARSLGRVEQYF. In DNA, the CDR3 is TGCAGTGCTAGATCCCTGGGCAGGGTCGAGCAGTACTTC.

This rearrangement joins TRBV6-5 to TRBJ2-7; TRBD2 agrees at 13 bases. With V trimmed by 6 bases and J by 4 bases, 3 bases remained unmatched. CDR1 MNHEY and CDR2 SVGAGI come from the germline V gene. The length of the CDR3 is 14 residues. The CDR3 is CASRLTSGGYEQYF. DNA for the CDR3: TGTGCCAGCAGGTTGACTAGCGGGGGGTACGAGCAGTACTTC.